This TCR beta chain stems from a study of blood T cell repertoires in COVID-19. Using immunoSEQ multiplex PCR, the repertoire was profiled, and TCRdb retains in-frame clones only, with some absent. This sample has approximately 300,000 clones; about four fifths occur once, and the top ten carry about 1.2%. Germline CDR1 is MNHNY and CDR2 is SVGAGI (reference sequence). Trimming removed 7 bases at V and 8 bases at J, with 21 bases between. The CDR3 extends over 15 amino acids. This clone was detected a few times. This clonotype was sampled from a woman between 45 and 60 years old with acute or convalescent COVID-19. V gene TRBV6-6 combines with J gene TRBJ2-1, with a possible D match to TRBD2 (7 bases). Sequenced sample: peripheral blood. In DNA form, the CDR3 reads TGTGCCAGCACCCCGAGGGGGGGGAGTTCGGATGAGCAGTTCTTC. It is translated as CASTPRGGSSDEQFF.